Listed here are 22 T cell receptor beta chains from one sample, sequenced in a study of shared clonotypes between healthy human individuals. TCRdb's copy holds only in-frame clones and misses some; the assay was immunoSEQ multiplex PCR. The sample carries hundreds of thousands of clones, roughly 96% recorded once. CD45RO-negative cells were positively selected for CCR7, leaving out terminally differentiated effector memory CD45RA+ cells. Input material: naive CD8+ T cells sorted from blood. All receptors derive from a woman aged 25-40 years in good health.

The table lists this clone with a count of one. This chain uses TRBV11-2 with TRBJ1-4; the match to TRBD1 covers 7 bases. Trimming took 4 bases from V and 8 from J; bases not matched to a gene: 7. The CDR3 is 14 residues long. From germline, CDR1 is SGHAT and CDR2 FQNNGV. Here the CDR3 reads CASSSGGAYEKLFF. DNA for the CDR3: TGTGCCAGCAGCTCAGGGGGGGCTTACGAAAAACTGTTTTTT.

This rearrangement joins TRBV6-1 to TRBJ2-7; no firm D call. Trimming left V 0 bases short and J 0 bases short, with 9 bases between. The CDR3 runs to 15 residues. Germline CDR1 MNHNS, CDR2 SASEGT. The CDR3 protein is CASSEAWVSSYEQYF. The CDR3 nucleotides read TGTGCCAGCAGTGAAGCGTGGGTTAGCTCCTACGAGCAGTACTTC.

Of note for this clone: This specimen includes other DNA sequences encoding the same CDR3. The J gene is TRBJ2-7, the V gene TRBV27, with 7 nucleotides matching TRBD2. The CDR3 sequence is 13 residues long. With 2 bases clipped from V and 2 bases from J, the junction kept 0 bases outside the gene matches. Germline values: CDR1 MNHEY, CDR2 SMNVEV (reference sequence). The CDR3 sequence is CASSLAGAYEQYF. As DNA, the CDR3 is TGTGCCAGCAGTTTAGCGGGGGCCTACGAGCAGTACTTC.

This sequence joins TRBV28 and TRBJ2-2; 7 bases fit TRBD2. The germline V gene encodes CDR1 MDHEN and CDR2 SYDVKM. The CDR3 sequence is 15 residues long. After removal of 6 bases from V and 4 bases from J, the junction contained 8 bases not matched to a gene. The CDR3 DNA reads as TGTGCCAGCAGACCCGGACTAGATTCCACCGGGGAGCTGTTTTTT. This codes for CASRPGLDSTGELFF.

This rearrangement joins TRBV7-8 to TRBJ2-7, with 8 bases aligning to TRBD2. V lost 1 base and J lost 1; bases outside the gene matches: 21. There are 21 residues in the CDR3. The germline CDR1 and CDR2 sequences are SGHVS and FQNEAQ. CDR3 amino acids: CASSLERAGLAYTLRSYEQYF. The CDR3 bases are TGTGCCAGCAGCTTAGAAAGGGCAGGACTAGCATACACCCTAAGATCCTACGAGCAGTACTTC.

The rearrangement links TRBV5-5 to TRBJ2-7, with a weak D call TRBD1 (5 bases). V gave up 0 bases and J gave up 2 bases, with 9 bases separating them. Per germline, CDR1 SGHKS and CDR2 YYEKEE (reference sequence). There are 14 residues in the CDR3. In DNA form, the CDR3 reads TGTGCCAGCAGCTTGGGAGGCAGGGCCTACGAGCAGTACTTC. It translates to CASSLGGRAYEQYF.

This clone has just a few counts. This chain's CDR3 is CASNEKGYYTEAFF. The CDR3 DNA sequence: TGTGCCAGCAACGAAAAGGGGTATTACACTGAAGCTTTCTTT. V gene TRBV5-6 combines with J gene TRBJ1-1; tentative D call: TRBD1 (5 bases). Germline values: CDR1 SGHDT, CDR2 YYEEEE. The CDR3 is 14 residues long. The V gene lost 6 bases and the J gene lost 3 bases, with 15 bases spanning the gap.

V and J are TRBV19 and TRBJ2-1; D is unresolved. The CDR3 is made up of 14 amino acids. V dropped 3 bases and J dropped 2 bases, with 8 bases sitting between them. Germline-derived CDR1 and CDR2 are LNHDA and SQIVND (reference sequence). CDR3 region: CASSIRAPYNEQFF. CDR3 nucleotides: TGTGCCAGTAGTATCAGAGCGCCCTACAATGAGCAGTTCTTC. Full variable domain (outside the CDR3, taken from reference TRBV19 and TRBJ2-1): DGGITQSPKYLFRKEGQNVTLSCEQNLNHDAMYWYRQDPGQGLRLIYYSQIVNDFQKGDIAEGYSVSREKKESFPLTVTSAQKNPTAFYLCASSIRAPYNEQFFGPGTRLTVL.

The chain is built from TRBV14 and TRBJ2-1; 8 bases fit TRBD2. The CDR3 sequence is 17 residues long. Germline V gene data show CDR1 as SGHDN and CDR2 as FVKESK. V lost 2 bases and J lost 5; bases outside the gene matches: 11. This CDR3 reads CASSQRMGGRSHNEQFF. The CDR3 DNA is TGTGCCAGCAGCCAACGTATGGGCGGGAGGTCCCACAATGAGCAGTTCTTC.

The chain recombines TRBV6-6 with TRBJ2-3, with D perhaps TRBD2 (5 bases). Germline-derived CDR1 and CDR2 are MNHNY and SVGAGI (reference sequence). The CDR3 is 16 amino acids. V lost 4 bases, J lost 2 bases, and 16 bases lay in between. The CDR3 loop is CASSSYGWEITDTQYF. As DNA, the CDR3 is TGTGCCAGCAGTTCCTACGGGTGGGAGATCACAGATACGCAGTATTTT.

The V and J genes are TRBV27 and TRBJ2-1; 10 nucleotides align to TRBD2. The CDR3 runs to 15 residues. Losses at the gene ends were 3 bases for V and 6 bases for J; bases not matched to a gene: 5. The germline V gene has CDR1 MNHEY and CDR2 SMNVEV (reference sequence). The CDR3 here is CASSLSASGSNEQFF. The CDR3 region has the DNA TGTGCCAGCAGTTTGTCGGCTAGCGGGAGCAATGAGCAGTTCTTC.

V and J are TRBV14 and TRBJ2-1; no reliable D call. Trimming shortened V by 6 bases and J by 4 bases, and 13 bases separated the two germline ends. Germline V lookup: CDR1 SGHDN, CDR2 FVKESK. The CDR3 contains 14 residues. The DNA of the CDR3 is TGTGCCAGCAGGGACGGCCATTCGTACAATGAGCAGTTCTTC. The encoded protein is CASRDGHSYNEQFF.

The V gene is TRBV9, the J gene TRBJ2-7, with TRBD2 matching 7 bases. Germline loops: CDR1 SGDLS, CDR2 YYNGEE. The CDR3 runs to 16 residues. V lost 0 bases, J lost 2 bases, and 8 bases stayed unmatched. The CDR3 loop reads CASSVGGGSAAYEQYF. For the CDR3, the DNA is TGTGCCAGCAGCGTAGGGGGCGGGAGCGCCGCCTACGAGCAGTACTTC.

This clone was found once. The chain couples TRBV19 to TRBJ2-3; 7 nucleotides match TRBD2. With V trimmed by 6 bases and J by 4 bases, 10 bases remained unmatched. Germline values: CDR1 LNHDA, CDR2 SQIVND (reference sequence). The CDR3 contains 15 residues. This CDR3 is CASRPSGSKADTQYF. Written as DNA, the CDR3 is TGTGCCAGTAGGCCTAGCGGAAGTAAGGCAGATACGCAGTATTTT.

This chain connects TRBV5-6 to TRBJ1-1, with D possibly matching TRBD1 (6 bases). Germline loops: CDR1 SGHDT, CDR2 YYEEEE. This CDR3 contains 14 residues. Trimming took 3 bases from V and 8 from J, leaving 17 bases between them. The CDR3 DNA reads as TGTGCCAGCAGCTGGAAACATGCCGGGGGCGAAGCTTTCTTT. Encoded protein: CASSWKHAGGEAFF.

This rearrangement joins TRBV6-6 to TRBJ2-2; D remains unclear. The CDR3 is made up of 14 amino acids. V was clipped by 5 bases and J by 1 base, with 8 bases between them. Germline V gives CDR1 MNHNY, CDR2 SVGAGI (reference sequence). CDR3 nucleotides: TGTGCCAGCAGTCCCGACCAGAACACCGGGGAGCTGTTTTTT. It is translated as CASSPDQNTGELFF.

CDR3 loop: CASKGGASSYNEQFF. The CDR3 nucleotides are TGTGCCAGCAAGGGAGGCGCGAGCTCCTACAATGAGCAGTTCTTC. The chain couples TRBV2 to TRBJ2-1; the D gene is possibly TRBD2 (6 bases). Germline CDR1 reads SNHLY; CDR2 reads FYNNEI. V lost 7 bases to trimming and J lost 0 bases, with 13 bases between them. The CDR3 extends over 15 amino acids.

This chain joins TRBV11-2 and TRBJ2-5; 9 nucleotides match TRBD2. The germline gives CDR1 SGHAT, CDR2 FQNNGV. The junction had 12 bases not matched to a gene; V was cut back by 5 bases and J by 5 bases. This CDR3 region has 16 residues. The CDR3 DNA follows: TGTGCCAGCAGCGCCGAGGTAGCGGGAGCTATGGAGACCCAGTACTTC. Translating gives CASSAEVAGAMETQYF.

This chain links TRBV14 with TRBJ2-7, with D possibly called TRBD1 or TRBD2 (5 bases each). The germline V gene encodes CDR1 SGHDN and CDR2 FVKESK. Trimming stripped 5 bases from V and 0 bases from J, with 11 bases between. The CDR3 length is 14 residues. DNA of the CDR3: TGTGCCAGCAGCGTCCGGGACCTCTCCTACGAGCAGTACTTC. Its protein product is CASSVRDLSYEQYF.

The rearrangement uses TRBV7-9 and TRBJ1-5; D call uncertain. The CDR3 extends over 14 amino acids. V shed 5 bases and J shed 0 bases, with 8 bases lying between them. Germline CDR1 and CDR2: SEHNR and FQNEAQ (reference sequence). This CDR3 reads CASSHIDSNQPQHF. DNA of the CDR3: TGTGCCAGCAGCCATATCGATAGCAATCAGCCCCAGCATTTT.

This clone showed up just once. This chain links TRBV27 with TRBJ1-4; a weak D match, TRBD1 (5 bases). Germline CDR1 and CDR2: MNHEY and SMNVEV (reference sequence). The length of the CDR3 is 14 residues. V was trimmed by 6 bases and J by 7 bases, leaving 15 bases between them. The chain's CDR3 is CASRIVGGGEKLFF. The CDR3 region has the DNA TGTGCCAGCAGGATCGTTGGGGGTGGTGAAAAACTGTTTTTT.

DNA for the CDR3: TGTGCCAGCAGCACTAGCGGGATTGACTACAATGAGCAGTTCTTC. This encodes CASSTSGIDYNEQFF. J is TRBJ2-1 and V is TRBV9; 10 bases agree with TRBD2. From germline, CDR1 is SGDLS and CDR2 YYNGEE. Trimming cost V 4 bases and J 3 bases; bases outside gene matches: 4. The CDR3 sequence is 15 residues long.